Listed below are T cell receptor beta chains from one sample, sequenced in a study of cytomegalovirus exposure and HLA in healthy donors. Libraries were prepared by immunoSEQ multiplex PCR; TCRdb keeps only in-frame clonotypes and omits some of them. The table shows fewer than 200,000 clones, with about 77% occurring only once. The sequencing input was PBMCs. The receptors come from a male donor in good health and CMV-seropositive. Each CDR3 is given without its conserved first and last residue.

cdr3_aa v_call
ASSDRRGLNQPQH TRBV7-6
ASSFRRQGEGTQY TRBV5-1
ASSYRDRGRVSPLH TRBV27
APAGSETQY TRBV30
ASSQSKEISSPQTSYEQY TRBV23-1
SAMLRDVY TRBV20-1
ASSLVAGSSYNEQF TRBV7-2
ASSSDGSSGNTIY TRBV7-9
ASSRTDRSSYEQY TRBV11-2
ASSPRARGYT TRBV19
ASSGGQGAF TRBV5-1
ASTRGLAGETQY TRBV6-5
AWNSGGESGKF TRBV30
ASSQDRRAETQY TRBV14
ASSRFSGGPRETQY TRBV2
ASSLGGGSGATDTQY TRBV7-9
AIRTGQGNTEAF TRBV10-3
ASMGLAGREGETQY TRBV5-4
ASNLMGGRTDTQY TRBV6-4
ASSLWRGEQF TRBV27
ASSINALGGGNQPQH TRBV19
ASSELRVRGRKVGGTEAF TRBV6-1
ASSGDRGPYEQY TRBV2
ASSYGGWTDTQY TRBV6-6